The 32 T cell receptor beta chains below were found in one sample sequenced in a study of blood T cell repertoires in COVID-19. Sequencing used immunoSEQ multiplex PCR; TCRdb keeps in-frame clones, though not all of them. The table has roughly 150,000 clones, roughly 80% seen once. The specimen was peripheral blood. The receptors derive from a middle-aged man with active or convalescent COVID-19.

The V and J genes are TRBV28 and TRBJ1-5; 7 bases are shared with TRBD1. CDR3 length equals 18 residues. With V trimmed by 4 bases and J by 0 bases, 12 bases remained unmatched. CDR1 is MDHEN, CDR2 SYDVKM, per germline. The CDR3 DNA sequence: TGTGCCAGCAGTTCTCCGGAGACAGGGCTTTATAGCAATCAGCCCCAGCATTTT. This gives the protein CASSSPETGLYSNQPQHF.

This clone was counted only a few times. The chain has TRBV7-9 and TRBJ2-7; weak D call: TRBD1 (6 bases). This CDR3 has 14 amino acids. V lost 5 bases to trimming and J lost 2 bases, with 13 bases between them. Germline V gene data show CDR1 as SEHNR and CDR2 as FQNEAQ (reference sequence). CDR3 in DNA: TGTGCCAGCAGCCAGACACAGGGTCCCTACGAGCAGTACTTC. Protein product: CASSQTQGPYEQYF. Based on the CDR3 plus reference TRBV7-9 and TRBJ2-7, the full variable domain is DTGVSQNPRHKITKRGQNVTFRCDPISEHNRLYWYRQTLGQGPEFLTYFQNEAQLEKSRLLSDRFSAERPKGSFSTLEIQRTEQGDSAMYLCASSQTQGPYEQYFGPGTRLTVT.

The chain carries TRBV3-1 (or the pseudogene TRBV3-2) and TRBJ2-7; D is perhaps TRBD2 (6 bases). V dropped 4 bases and J dropped 7 bases, with 14 bases sitting between them. Germline assignment: CDR1 LGHDT and CDR2 YNNKEL (reference sequence). The CDR3 is 13 amino acids. The CDR3 coding sequence is TGTGCCAGCAGCCGACTAGAGGCGCGGGAGCAGTACTTC. As protein: CASSRLEAREQYF.

The chain combines TRBV6-2 or TRBV6-3 with TRBJ2-1; 8 positions agree with TRBD2. CDR1 and CDR2 from the germline V gene are MNHEY and SVGEGT. The ends lost 6 bases at V and 5 bases at J; junction bases unmatched: 3. There are 13 residues in the CDR3. The CDR3 protein is CASSISGNNEQFF. CDR3 bases: TGTGCCAGCAGCATTAGCGGGAACAATGAGCAGTTCTTC.

This chain joins TRBV7-2 and TRBJ2-7, with 8 nucleotides matching TRBD2. CDR1 is SGHTA and CDR2 is FQGNSA in the germline V gene. After removal of 2 bases from V and 0 bases from J, the junction contained 0 bases not matched to a gene. This CDR3 is 14 amino acids long. The CDR3 region has the DNA TGTGCCAGCAGCTTAACTAGCGGCTCCTACGAGCAGTACTTC. Translating it yields CASSLTSGSYEQYF.

This rearrangement joins TRBV6-4 to TRBJ1-1; D is uncertain. The CDR3 consists of 17 residues. V lost 5 bases and J 3 bases, leaving 22 bases between the germline ends. The germline gives CDR1 MRHNA, CDR2 SNTAGT. CDR3 nucleotides: TGTGCCAGCAGTAAATCCCGGGCCCCAAGGCGGGACACTGAAGCTTTCTTT. Amino acids: CASSKSRAPRRDTEAFF.

This sequence joins TRBV7-9 and TRBJ2-2, with a tentative D call TRBD1 (5 bases). The germline V gene has CDR1 SEHNR and CDR2 FQNEAQ (reference sequence). This CDR3 contains 16 residues. V lost 2 bases, J lost 3 bases, and 13 bases lay in between. CDR3: CASSLWQGGDTGELFF. CDR3 sequence (DNA): TGTGCCAGCAGCTTATGGCAGGGTGGGGACACCGGGGAGCTGTTTTTT.

This clone was observed a handful of times. The CDR3 coding sequence is TGTGCCAGCAGTTTATTACGGAGCTCTGGAAACACCATATATTTT. Translation gives CASSLLRSSGNTIYF. The chain employs TRBV28 and TRBJ1-3, with unresolved D. V lost 1 base, J lost 0 bases, and 7 bases lay in between. The CDR3 spans 15 residues. Germline V gene sequence: CDR1 MDHEN, CDR2 SYDVKM.

The table lists this clone with a few counts. This chain links TRBV28 with TRBJ2-3; TRBD2 agrees at 11 bases. Trimming took 5 bases from V and 0 from J; bases not matched to a gene: 10. CDR1 and CDR2 (germline): MDHEN, SYDVKM. This CDR3 is 18 amino acids long. In DNA, the CDR3 is TGTGCCAGCAGTAATCCGGGACTAGCGGTCCAAAGCACAGATACGCAGTATTTT. Translated: CASSNPGLAVQSTDTQYF.

The V and J genes are TRBV3-1 (or the pseudogene TRBV3-2) and TRBJ2-7; TRBD2 agrees at 8 bases. This CDR3 contains 15 residues. Germline CDR1 is LGHDT and CDR2 is YNNKEL (reference sequence). The junction had 9 bases not matched to a gene; V was cut back by 5 bases and J by 3 bases. The CDR3 region is CASSSRGTRGYEQYF. The CDR3 DNA is TGTGCCAGCAGCTCTCGTGGGACTAGGGGCTACGAGCAGTACTTC.

The V call is TRBV29-1, the J call TRBJ1-2; 12 positions agree with TRBD1. J was trimmed by 7 bases and V by 2 bases; bases with no gene match: 11. Per germline, CDR1 SQVTM and CDR2 ANQGSEA. CDR3 length: 16 residues. The CDR3 loop reads CSVEREVGTGGVGYTF. The CDR3 DNA sequence: TGCAGCGTTGAACGCGAGGTTGGGACAGGGGGCGTTGGCTACACCTTC. The entire variable domain, with the rest obtained from reference TRBV29-1 and TRBJ1-2, is as follows: SAVISQKPSRDICQRGTSLTIQCQVDSQVTMMFWYRQQPGQSLTLIATANQGSEATYESGFVIDKFPISRPNLTFSTLTVSNMSPEDSSIYLCSVEREVGTGGVGYTFGSGTRLTVV.

The J gene is TRBJ1-1, the V gene TRBV18; TRBD1 agrees at 10 bases. Germline loops: CDR1 KGHSH, CDR2 LQKENI. This CDR3 region has 14 residues. V gave up 5 bases and J gave up 4 bases; unmatched junction bases: 4. The CDR3, as DNA: TGTGCCAGCTCAGCGGGACAGGGGTTCACTGAAGCTTTCTTT. It is translated as CASSAGQGFTEAFF.

CDR3 region: CASSPFQYF. The CDR3 nucleotides are TGTGCCAGTAGCCCTTTCCAGTACTTC. The chain uses TRBV27 and TRBJ2-7; no reliable D call. The germline V gene has CDR1 MNHEY and CDR2 SMNVEV (reference sequence). This CDR3 is 9 amino acids long. The ends were cut back, 9 bases at V and 10 bases at J, with 10 bases in the middle.

The genes are TRBV19 and TRBJ2-5; D possibly corresponds to TRBD2 (7 bases). The CDR3 is 15 amino acids. Germline CDR1 and CDR2: LNHDA and SQIVND (reference sequence). V was clipped by 5 bases and J by 0 bases, with 13 bases between them. Here the CDR3 DNA reads TGTGCCAGTAGTCCCGGGGGGCGCCACCAAGAGACCCAGTACTTC. This translates into CASSPGGRHQETQYF.

The chain carries TRBV23-1 and TRBJ1-2, with D possibly TRBD1 on 5 matching bases. TRBV23-1 falls under the ORF class, with uncertain function. The CDR3 is 17 residues long. With 0 bases removed from V and 0 bases from J, the gap between germline ends came to 14 bases. CDR3 sequence (DNA): TGCGCCAGCAGTCAATCGGTTACAGGACCTTCTAACTATGGCTACACCTTC. Protein: CASSQSVTGPSNYGYTF.

The rearrangement joins TRBV19 to TRBJ2-3; 12 bases map to TRBD2. The CDR3 has 16 residues. V lost 5 bases, J lost 4 bases, and 7 bases stayed unmatched. From germline, CDR1 is LNHDA and CDR2 SQIVND (reference sequence). CDR3 nucleotide sequence: TGTGCCAGTAGTTTCCTGACTAGCGGGAGCTCAGATACGCAGTATTTT. It yields the protein CASSFLTSGSSDTQYF.

The chain joins TRBV18 to TRBJ2-1, with 9 bases identical to TRBD2. The V gene end was trimmed by 0 bases and the J gene end by 8 bases; junction bases not matched to a gene: 14. The CDR3 has 18 residues. CDR1 and CDR2 (germline): KGHSH, LQKENI. CDR3 sequence (DNA): TGTGCCAGCTCACCACCGTCGGCTATAGCGGGAGCGGCGGATGAGCAGTTCTTC. The encoded protein is CASSPPSAIAGAADEQFF.

The chain carries TRBV9 and TRBJ2-2; 8 positions agree with TRBD1. Germline V gene lookup returns CDR1 SGDLS and CDR2 YYNGEE. CDR3 length: 16 residues. The ends lost 0 bases at V and 6 bases at J; junction bases unmatched: 7. The CDR3 here is CASSVAYTGGSGELFF. DNA for the CDR3: TGTGCCAGCAGCGTAGCTTACACAGGGGGATCCGGGGAGCTGTTTTTT.

This sequence joins TRBV7-2 and TRBJ2-1, with D maybe TRBD1 (6 bases). V lost 1 base, J lost 4 bases, and 8 bases lay in between. Germline lookup yields CDR1 SGHTA and CDR2 FQGNSA. The CDR3 has 14 residues. The CDR3 DNA is TGTGCCAGCAGCTTAGACAGGGAGTACAATGAGCAGTTCTTC. It is translated as CASSLDREYNEQFF.

The genes are TRBV28 and TRBJ1-5; TRBD1 might be the D (5 bases). The V gene's germline CDR1 is MDHEN and CDR2 SYDVKM. Trimming pared 10 bases from V and 4 bases from J, leaving 11 bases between. This CDR3 has 12 amino acids. Here the CDR3 reads CATKDMNQPQHF. CDR3 sequence (DNA): TGTGCCACCAAGGACATGAATCAGCCCCAGCATTTT.

The CDR3 DNA reads as TGTGCCAGCGGCGGGAGCTCCTACAATGAGCAGTTCTTC. It translates to CASGGSSYNEQFF. V usage is TRBV9 and J usage is TRBJ2-1, with 7 bases fitting TRBD2. The CDR3 runs to 13 residues. Per germline, CDR1 SGDLS and CDR2 YYNGEE. V trimming: 7 bases; J trimming: 0 bases; junction bases outside the gene matches: 1.

The chain combines TRBV3-1 (or the pseudogene TRBV3-2) with TRBJ2-2, with TRBD1 as a possible D gene (5 bases). Trimming removed 3 bases from V and 0 bases from J, with 11 bases in between. The CDR3 is 16 amino acids. CDR1 LGHDT and CDR2 YNNKEL come from the germline V gene (reference sequence). The CDR3: CASSHHQGPNTGELFF. The CDR3, as DNA: TGTGCCAGCAGCCACCATCAGGGTCCGAACACCGGGGAGCTGTTTTTT.

J is TRBJ2-7 and V is TRBV27; TRBD2 might be the D (5 bases). Trimming removed 1 base at V and 0 bases at J, with 10 bases between. The CDR3 is 15 residues long. Germline V gene sequence: CDR1 MNHEY, CDR2 SMNVEV (reference sequence). CDR3 amino acids: CASSLLRATSYEQYF. The CDR3 nucleotides are TGTGCCAGCAGTTTATTGCGGGCTACCTCCTACGAGCAGTACTTC.

The chain uses TRBV7-2 and TRBJ1-5; D may be TRBD1 (6 bases). CDR1 is SGHTA, CDR2 FQGNSA, per germline. The CDR3 has 14 residues. V was clipped by 5 bases and J by 4 bases, with 12 bases between them. The CDR3 bases are TGTGCCAGCAGCGGAACAGGGCTAAATCAGCCCCAGCATTTT. Its protein is CASSGTGLNQPQHF.

The CDR3 nucleotides read TGTGCCAGCAGTTGGGCCCCTGAAGCGGTCTCGCAGTTCTTC. It translates to CASSWAPEAVSQFF. The chain uses TRBV6-5 and TRBJ2-1, with TRBD2 as a possible D gene (5 bases). Per the germline V gene, CDR1 is MNHEY and CDR2 is SVGAGI. The CDR3 consists of 14 residues. V lost 4 bases and J 12 bases, leaving 19 bases between the germline ends.

The chain joins TRBV25-1 to TRBJ1-4, with 9 bases aligning to TRBD1. The CDR3 has 13 residues. The trim removed 5 bases at V and 7 bases at J, leaving 2 bases unmatched. Germline lookup yields CDR1 MGHDK and CDR2 SYGVNS. Here the CDR3 DNA reads TGTGCCAGCAGTAGACAGGGGGGTGAAAAACTGTTTTTT. It is translated as CASSRQGGEKLFF.

This clone turned up a few times. This chain links TRBV19 with TRBJ2-3; possibly TRBD2 for D (6 bases). The CDR3 contains 11 residues. Germline values: CDR1 LNHDA, CDR2 SQIVND (reference sequence). Between the trimmed V and J ends, which lost 5 bases and 9 bases, there was a span of 9 bases. The chain's CDR3 is CASSLGGTQYF. In DNA, the CDR3 is TGTGCCAGTAGTCTTGGGGGGACGCAGTATTTT.

The V call is TRBV3-1 (or the pseudogene TRBV3-2), the J call TRBJ2-3, with a tentative D call TRBD2 (6 bases). The CDR3 totals 15 residues. V shed 4 bases and J shed 2 bases, with 13 bases lying between them. CDR1 LGHDT and CDR2 YNNKEL come from the germline V gene (reference sequence). CDR3 residues: CASSPGTGFTDTQYF. Written as DNA, the CDR3 is TGTGCCAGCAGCCCCGGGACTGGCTTCACAGATACGCAGTATTTT.

This clone was observed a handful of times. This chain connects TRBV7-3 to TRBJ2-7; TRBD1 agrees at 9 bases. The CDR3 is made up of 15 amino acids. The trim removed 4 bases at V and 2 bases at J, leaving 6 bases unmatched. Germline V gene data show CDR1 as SGHTA and CDR2 as FQGTGA. DNA for the CDR3: TGTGCCAGCAGCTCCGACAGGGGGGCAACCTACGAGCAGTACTTC. Translation gives CASSSDRGATYEQYF.

The chain employs TRBV11-1 and TRBJ2-7; 8 bases line up with TRBD2. Germline assignment: CDR1 SGHAT and CDR2 FQDESV (reference sequence). Germline trimming cut 5 bases from V and 0 bases from J; bases unmatched to any gene: 6. The CDR3 runs 15 residues. DNA of the CDR3: TGTGCCAGCAGCCGACCAACTAGCGGCTCCTACGAGCAGTACTTC. Translating gives CASSRPTSGSYEQYF. The complete variable domain, with remaining parts taken from reference TRBV11-1 and TRBJ2-7, reads EAEVAQSPRYKITEKSQAVAFWCDPISGHATLYWYRQILGQGPELLVQFQDESVVDDSQLPKDRFSAERLKGVDSTLKIQPAELGDSAMYLCASSRPTSGSYEQYFGPGTRLTVT.

The gene calls are TRBV14 and TRBJ1-1, with TRBD1 as a possible D gene (5 bases). CDR1 is SGHDN, CDR2 FVKESK, per germline. The CDR3 totals 15 residues. Trimming pared 1 base from V and 1 base from J, leaving 10 bases between. CDR3 coding DNA: TGTGCCAGCAGCCAAGTGGGGGAGGGGAACACTGAAGCTTTCTTT. It codes for CASSQVGEGNTEAFF. Filled out from reference TRBV14 and TRBJ1-1, the complete variable domain reads EAGVTQFPSHSVIEKGQTVTLRCDPISGHDNLYWYRRVMGKEIKFLLHFVKESKQDESGMPNNRFLAERTGGTYSTLKVQPAELEDSGVYFCASSQVGEGNTEAFFGQGTRLTVV.

The chain is built from TRBV24-1 and TRBJ2-2, with 9 bases that match TRBD1. This CDR3 has 14 residues. Per the germline V gene, CDR1 is KGHDR and CDR2 is SFDVKD. The V segment lost 7 bases and the J segment 9 bases; nucleotides outside the gene matches: 8. For the CDR3, the DNA is TGTGCCACCAGAGGGACAGGGTATGACCGGGAGCTGTTTTTT. Translation gives CATRGTGYDRELFF.